The 3 T cell receptor beta chains below come from one sample, sequenced in a study of T cell repertoires in cytomegalovirus infection. TCRdb re-called the reads with MiXCR, one entry per CDR3 protein. The sample has roughly 500,000 distinct CDR3 sequences; about 17% are singletons. The material sequenced was CD8+ T cells from PBMCs. The source of these receptors is a human donor in good health (CMV status not recorded). Some clones in this sample may be carry-over from other donors' samples.

This clonotype was observed at least ten times. This chain uses TRBV19 with TRBJ1-1; 8 positions agree with TRBD1. Germline V gene sequence: CDR1 LNHDA, CDR2 SQIVND (reference sequence). This CDR3 is built from 15 residues. The ends lost 8 bases at V and 0 bases at J; junction bases unmatched: 8. The CDR3 DNA reads TGTGCCAGTCTAACCCACAGGGGGATGAACACTGAAGCTTTCTTT. Protein sequence: CASLTHRGMNTEAFF. Together with reference TRBV19 and TRBJ1-1, the CDR3 gives the full variable domain: DGGITQSPKYLFRKEGQNVTLSCEQNLNHDAMYWYRQDPGQGLRLIYYSQIVNDFQKGDIAEGYSVSREKKESFPLTVTSAQKNPTAFYLCASLTHRGMNTEAFFGQGTRLTVV.

J is TRBJ2-1 and V is TRBV6-4; D might be TRBD1 or TRBD2, each matching 5 bases. This CDR3 has 13 amino acids. Per germline, CDR1 MRHNA and CDR2 SNTAGT. The ends were cut back, 1 base at V and 6 bases at J, with 7 bases in the middle. CDR3: CASSDYGGNEQFF. The CDR3 region has the DNA TGTGCCAGCAGTGACTATGGGGGCAATGAGCAGTTCTTC.

This clonotype was detected many times. The V call is TRBV7-8, the J call TRBJ1-1, with 8 bases aligning to TRBD1. CDR1 is SGHVS, CDR2 FQNEAQ, per germline. Trimming cost V 1 base and J 4 bases; bases outside gene matches: 5. This CDR3 has 15 residues. The CDR3 is CASSLVLQGATEAFF. The CDR3, as DNA: TGTGCCAGCAGCTTAGTCCTCCAGGGGGCCACTGAAGCTTTCTTT.